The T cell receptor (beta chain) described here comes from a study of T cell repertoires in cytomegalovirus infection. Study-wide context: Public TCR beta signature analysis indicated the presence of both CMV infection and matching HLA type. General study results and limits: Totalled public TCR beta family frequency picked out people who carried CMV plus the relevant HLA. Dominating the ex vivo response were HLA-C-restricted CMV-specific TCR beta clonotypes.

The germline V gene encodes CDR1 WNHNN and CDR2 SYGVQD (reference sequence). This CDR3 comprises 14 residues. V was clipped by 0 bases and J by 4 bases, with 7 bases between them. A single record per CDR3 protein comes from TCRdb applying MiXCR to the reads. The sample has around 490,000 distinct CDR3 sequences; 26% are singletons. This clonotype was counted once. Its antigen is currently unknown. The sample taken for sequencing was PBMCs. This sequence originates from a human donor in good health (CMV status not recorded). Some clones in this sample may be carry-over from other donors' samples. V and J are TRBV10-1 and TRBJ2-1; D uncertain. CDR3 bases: TGCGCCAGCAGTGAGTCGATAAGTTACAATGAGCAGTTCTTC. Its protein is CASSESISYNEQFF.